This T cell receptor (beta chain) appears in the sequencing data of a study of blood T cells in healthy people across ages. A J-beta primer mix and a sample-barcoded 5' primer were used in a second PCR of roughly 6 to 11 cycles. With 12 random nucleotides, a template-switch adaptor tagged each individual cDNA molecule. Using its own MiXCR run on the 5' RACE reads, TCRdb lists one record per CDR3 protein. Among 710,000 or so distinct CDR3 sequences listed, 32% were seen once. For this clonotype: Antigen: not known. Just one base apart from a much larger clone, this may be a read error.

The germline gives CDR1 SEHNR, CDR2 FQNEAQ (reference sequence). The CDR3 is 13 residues long. V dropped 1 base and J dropped 11 bases, with 14 bases sitting between them. The study's findings and limits: Changes seen in expanded clonotypes were possibly confounded by donor CMV status left unknown. Diversity figures derived from one million T cells were judged to underestimate the true value.

The sequenced sample was blood. The sequence derives from a woman aged 80 or over in good health. The V and J genes are TRBV7-9 and TRBJ2-5; no reliable D call. CDR3 in amino acids: CASSLDGPSGQYF. The CDR3 DNA is TGTGCCAGCAGCTTAGACGGGCCATCCGGGCAGTACTTC.